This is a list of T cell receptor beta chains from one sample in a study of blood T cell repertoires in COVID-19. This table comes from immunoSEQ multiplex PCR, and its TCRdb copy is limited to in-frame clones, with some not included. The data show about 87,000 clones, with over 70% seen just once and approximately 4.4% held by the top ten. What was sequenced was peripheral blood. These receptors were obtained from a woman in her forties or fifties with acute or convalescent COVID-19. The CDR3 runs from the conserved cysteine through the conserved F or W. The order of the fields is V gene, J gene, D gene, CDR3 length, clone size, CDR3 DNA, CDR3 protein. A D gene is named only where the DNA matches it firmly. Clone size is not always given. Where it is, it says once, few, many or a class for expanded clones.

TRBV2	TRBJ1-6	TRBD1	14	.	TGTGCCAGCATTGCGACAGGGGGTAATTCACCCCTCCACTTT	CASIATGGNSPLHF
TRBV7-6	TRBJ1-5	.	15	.	TGTGCCAGCAGCCAAGGGGGGGCTAGCAATCAGCCCCAGCATTTT	CASSQGGASNQPQHF
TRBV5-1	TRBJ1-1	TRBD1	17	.	TGCGCCAGCAGCTTGTCGCCAATTGACAGGGGCGCGACTGAAGCTTTCTTT	CASSLSPIDRGATEAFF
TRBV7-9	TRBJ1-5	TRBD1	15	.	TGTGCCAGCAGCCTTGCAGGGGGCAGCAATCAGCCCCAGCATTTT	CASSLAGGSNQPQHF
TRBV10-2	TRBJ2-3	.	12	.	TGCGCCAGCAGTGAGGTTGGAGAGACGCAGTATTTT	CASSEVGETQYF
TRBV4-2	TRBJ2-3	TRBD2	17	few	TGTGCCAGCAGCCAAACCGGGACTAGCGGGGTAGGAGATACGCAGTATTTT	CASSQTGTSGVGDTQYF
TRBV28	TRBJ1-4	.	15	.	TGTGCCAGCAGCCGGGACATGGGGAGGGAAGAAAAACTGTTTTTT	CASSRDMGREEKLFF
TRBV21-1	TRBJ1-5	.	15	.	TGTGCCAGCAGCAAAGCAGGGGGCAGAAATCAGCCCCAGCATTTT	CASSKAGGRNQPQHF
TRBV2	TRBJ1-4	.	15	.	TGTGCCAGCAGTGGGGGAGGACCCCTAAATGAAAAACTGTTTTTT	CASSGGGPLNEKLFF
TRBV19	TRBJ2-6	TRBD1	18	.	TGTGCCAGTAAAGGTACGGACAGGGCCCGCTCTGGGGCCAACGTCCTGACTTTC	CASKGTDRARSGANVLTF
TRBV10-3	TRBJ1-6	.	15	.	TGTGCCATCAGCTGGGGAACGGGGGATAATTCACCCCTCCACTTT	CAISWGTGDNSPLHF
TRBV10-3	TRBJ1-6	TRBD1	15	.	TGTGCCATCAGTGGAGGGACAGGCTATAATTCACCCCTCCACTTT	CAISGGTGYNSPLHF
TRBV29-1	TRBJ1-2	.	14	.	TGCAGCGTTGAAGGTTCAGAGCGCCGTGTGGGCTACACCTTC	CSVEGSERRVGYTF
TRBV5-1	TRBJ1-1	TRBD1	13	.	TGCGCCAGCGGAGTCAGGGGGGATACTGAAGCTTTCTTT	CASGVRGDTEAFF
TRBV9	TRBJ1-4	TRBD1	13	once	TGTGCCAGCAGACGGGACAGGGGAGAAAAACTGTTTTTT	CASRRDRGEKLFF
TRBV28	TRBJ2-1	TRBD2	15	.	TGTGCCAGCAGGACTAGCGGGGGCTACTACAATGAGCAGTTCTTC	CASRTSGGYYNEQFF
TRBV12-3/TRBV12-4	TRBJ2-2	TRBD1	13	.	TGTGCCAGCAGTCTAGGGGGCCCCGGGGAGCTGTTTTTT	CASSLGGPGELFF
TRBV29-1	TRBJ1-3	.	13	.	TGCAGCGCCCAGGAGGGGTCCGGAAACACCATATATTTT	CSAQEGSGNTIYF
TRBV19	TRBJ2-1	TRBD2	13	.	TGTGCCAGTCGGGTAGCGGGGGGACATGAGCAGTTCTTC	CASRVAGGHEQFF
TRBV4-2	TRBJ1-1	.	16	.	TGTGCCAGCAGCCAAGGAACCGGTCCAGCGGGTACTGAAGCTTTCTTT	CASSQGTGPAGTEAFF
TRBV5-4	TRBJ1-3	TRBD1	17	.	TGTGCCAGCAGCTTCGACAGGGGGGGTAGCTCTGGAAACACCATATATTTT	CASSFDRGGSSGNTIYF
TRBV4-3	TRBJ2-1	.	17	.	TGCGCCAGCAGCCAAGATCGCGGCAACAGGGCGAACAATGGGCAGTTCTTC	CASSQDRGNRANNGQFF
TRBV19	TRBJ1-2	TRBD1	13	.	TGTGCCAGTAGTACCCAGGGGGCCGGTGGCTACACCTTC	CASSTQGAGGYTF